The entry below gives a single T cell receptor (beta chain) sequence along with its context. Its cognate antigen is unknown. This record comes from a study of vaccination effects on CD4 cells after COVID-19. Overall study: Post-vaccine sampling occurred a median 72 days after the second dose.

Sequencing followed a ViraFEST assay step that expanded antigen-specific CD4+ T cells with viral peptide pools. Following culture for roughly 10 days, CD4+ T cells were isolated. Either the BNT162b2 or mRNA-1273 vaccine was given to participants in two doses. Vaccinees lacked prior SARS-CoV-2 infection and tested negative for nucleocapsid antibodies. The CDR3 is 16 amino acids. Trimming pared 2 bases from V and 10 bases from J, leaving 21 bases between. The germline V gene encodes CDR1 MNHNS and CDR2 SASEGT. Clones were sequenced by immunoSEQ multiplex PCR, and TCRdb holds only the in-frame ones, with some missing. The profile shows around 30,000 clones, 74% of them singletons. Findings of the study overall: Vaccine-induced clones in healthy vaccinees cross-reacted with common cold coronaviruses in only 1 of 255 cases.

This rearrangement joins TRBV6-1 to TRBJ2-1; D is possibly TRBD1 or TRBD2 (5 bases each). The sample consisted of CD4+ T cells from PBMCs cultured with HCoV-OC43 spike peptides, taken after COVID-19 vaccination. Subset defined: HCoV-OC43 spike overlapping peptide pool stimulation. This sequence originates from a human donor who received a COVID-19 vaccine. Here the CDR3 DNA reads TGTGCCAGCAGTGAAACCTGGGACGCCCCCCATGGGGAGCAGTTCTTC. Translating gives CASSETWDAPHGEQFF.